This TCR beta chain came from a study of cytomegalovirus exposure and HLA in healthy donors. It was with 60 Vbeta and 13 Jbeta primers that the PCR ran. TCRdb's copy holds only in-frame clones and misses some; the assay was immunoSEQ multiplex PCR. The table has 150,000 or so clones, over 60% seen once; the top ten hold 1.6%. Details on this clone: As yet, its antigen is unknown.

CDR1 SQVTM and CDR2 ANQGSEA come from the germline V gene. This CDR3 has 14 residues. Losses at the gene ends were 6 bases for V and 0 bases for J; bases not matched to a gene: 5. Whole-study results and caveats: Through in vitro validation, three CMV-associated chains were shown to be specific for CMV antigens. The authors assumed roughly uniform sequencing depth across donors for presence/absence analyses.

What was sequenced was PBMCs. This TCR derives from a woman aged 18-29 years in good health and CMV-seronegative. The V and J genes are TRBV29-1 and TRBJ1-3; TRBD1 matches at 7 bases. This CDR3 is CSVVTGRSGNTIYF. CDR3 bases: TGCAGCGTCGTGACAGGGCGCTCTGGAAACACCATATATTTT.